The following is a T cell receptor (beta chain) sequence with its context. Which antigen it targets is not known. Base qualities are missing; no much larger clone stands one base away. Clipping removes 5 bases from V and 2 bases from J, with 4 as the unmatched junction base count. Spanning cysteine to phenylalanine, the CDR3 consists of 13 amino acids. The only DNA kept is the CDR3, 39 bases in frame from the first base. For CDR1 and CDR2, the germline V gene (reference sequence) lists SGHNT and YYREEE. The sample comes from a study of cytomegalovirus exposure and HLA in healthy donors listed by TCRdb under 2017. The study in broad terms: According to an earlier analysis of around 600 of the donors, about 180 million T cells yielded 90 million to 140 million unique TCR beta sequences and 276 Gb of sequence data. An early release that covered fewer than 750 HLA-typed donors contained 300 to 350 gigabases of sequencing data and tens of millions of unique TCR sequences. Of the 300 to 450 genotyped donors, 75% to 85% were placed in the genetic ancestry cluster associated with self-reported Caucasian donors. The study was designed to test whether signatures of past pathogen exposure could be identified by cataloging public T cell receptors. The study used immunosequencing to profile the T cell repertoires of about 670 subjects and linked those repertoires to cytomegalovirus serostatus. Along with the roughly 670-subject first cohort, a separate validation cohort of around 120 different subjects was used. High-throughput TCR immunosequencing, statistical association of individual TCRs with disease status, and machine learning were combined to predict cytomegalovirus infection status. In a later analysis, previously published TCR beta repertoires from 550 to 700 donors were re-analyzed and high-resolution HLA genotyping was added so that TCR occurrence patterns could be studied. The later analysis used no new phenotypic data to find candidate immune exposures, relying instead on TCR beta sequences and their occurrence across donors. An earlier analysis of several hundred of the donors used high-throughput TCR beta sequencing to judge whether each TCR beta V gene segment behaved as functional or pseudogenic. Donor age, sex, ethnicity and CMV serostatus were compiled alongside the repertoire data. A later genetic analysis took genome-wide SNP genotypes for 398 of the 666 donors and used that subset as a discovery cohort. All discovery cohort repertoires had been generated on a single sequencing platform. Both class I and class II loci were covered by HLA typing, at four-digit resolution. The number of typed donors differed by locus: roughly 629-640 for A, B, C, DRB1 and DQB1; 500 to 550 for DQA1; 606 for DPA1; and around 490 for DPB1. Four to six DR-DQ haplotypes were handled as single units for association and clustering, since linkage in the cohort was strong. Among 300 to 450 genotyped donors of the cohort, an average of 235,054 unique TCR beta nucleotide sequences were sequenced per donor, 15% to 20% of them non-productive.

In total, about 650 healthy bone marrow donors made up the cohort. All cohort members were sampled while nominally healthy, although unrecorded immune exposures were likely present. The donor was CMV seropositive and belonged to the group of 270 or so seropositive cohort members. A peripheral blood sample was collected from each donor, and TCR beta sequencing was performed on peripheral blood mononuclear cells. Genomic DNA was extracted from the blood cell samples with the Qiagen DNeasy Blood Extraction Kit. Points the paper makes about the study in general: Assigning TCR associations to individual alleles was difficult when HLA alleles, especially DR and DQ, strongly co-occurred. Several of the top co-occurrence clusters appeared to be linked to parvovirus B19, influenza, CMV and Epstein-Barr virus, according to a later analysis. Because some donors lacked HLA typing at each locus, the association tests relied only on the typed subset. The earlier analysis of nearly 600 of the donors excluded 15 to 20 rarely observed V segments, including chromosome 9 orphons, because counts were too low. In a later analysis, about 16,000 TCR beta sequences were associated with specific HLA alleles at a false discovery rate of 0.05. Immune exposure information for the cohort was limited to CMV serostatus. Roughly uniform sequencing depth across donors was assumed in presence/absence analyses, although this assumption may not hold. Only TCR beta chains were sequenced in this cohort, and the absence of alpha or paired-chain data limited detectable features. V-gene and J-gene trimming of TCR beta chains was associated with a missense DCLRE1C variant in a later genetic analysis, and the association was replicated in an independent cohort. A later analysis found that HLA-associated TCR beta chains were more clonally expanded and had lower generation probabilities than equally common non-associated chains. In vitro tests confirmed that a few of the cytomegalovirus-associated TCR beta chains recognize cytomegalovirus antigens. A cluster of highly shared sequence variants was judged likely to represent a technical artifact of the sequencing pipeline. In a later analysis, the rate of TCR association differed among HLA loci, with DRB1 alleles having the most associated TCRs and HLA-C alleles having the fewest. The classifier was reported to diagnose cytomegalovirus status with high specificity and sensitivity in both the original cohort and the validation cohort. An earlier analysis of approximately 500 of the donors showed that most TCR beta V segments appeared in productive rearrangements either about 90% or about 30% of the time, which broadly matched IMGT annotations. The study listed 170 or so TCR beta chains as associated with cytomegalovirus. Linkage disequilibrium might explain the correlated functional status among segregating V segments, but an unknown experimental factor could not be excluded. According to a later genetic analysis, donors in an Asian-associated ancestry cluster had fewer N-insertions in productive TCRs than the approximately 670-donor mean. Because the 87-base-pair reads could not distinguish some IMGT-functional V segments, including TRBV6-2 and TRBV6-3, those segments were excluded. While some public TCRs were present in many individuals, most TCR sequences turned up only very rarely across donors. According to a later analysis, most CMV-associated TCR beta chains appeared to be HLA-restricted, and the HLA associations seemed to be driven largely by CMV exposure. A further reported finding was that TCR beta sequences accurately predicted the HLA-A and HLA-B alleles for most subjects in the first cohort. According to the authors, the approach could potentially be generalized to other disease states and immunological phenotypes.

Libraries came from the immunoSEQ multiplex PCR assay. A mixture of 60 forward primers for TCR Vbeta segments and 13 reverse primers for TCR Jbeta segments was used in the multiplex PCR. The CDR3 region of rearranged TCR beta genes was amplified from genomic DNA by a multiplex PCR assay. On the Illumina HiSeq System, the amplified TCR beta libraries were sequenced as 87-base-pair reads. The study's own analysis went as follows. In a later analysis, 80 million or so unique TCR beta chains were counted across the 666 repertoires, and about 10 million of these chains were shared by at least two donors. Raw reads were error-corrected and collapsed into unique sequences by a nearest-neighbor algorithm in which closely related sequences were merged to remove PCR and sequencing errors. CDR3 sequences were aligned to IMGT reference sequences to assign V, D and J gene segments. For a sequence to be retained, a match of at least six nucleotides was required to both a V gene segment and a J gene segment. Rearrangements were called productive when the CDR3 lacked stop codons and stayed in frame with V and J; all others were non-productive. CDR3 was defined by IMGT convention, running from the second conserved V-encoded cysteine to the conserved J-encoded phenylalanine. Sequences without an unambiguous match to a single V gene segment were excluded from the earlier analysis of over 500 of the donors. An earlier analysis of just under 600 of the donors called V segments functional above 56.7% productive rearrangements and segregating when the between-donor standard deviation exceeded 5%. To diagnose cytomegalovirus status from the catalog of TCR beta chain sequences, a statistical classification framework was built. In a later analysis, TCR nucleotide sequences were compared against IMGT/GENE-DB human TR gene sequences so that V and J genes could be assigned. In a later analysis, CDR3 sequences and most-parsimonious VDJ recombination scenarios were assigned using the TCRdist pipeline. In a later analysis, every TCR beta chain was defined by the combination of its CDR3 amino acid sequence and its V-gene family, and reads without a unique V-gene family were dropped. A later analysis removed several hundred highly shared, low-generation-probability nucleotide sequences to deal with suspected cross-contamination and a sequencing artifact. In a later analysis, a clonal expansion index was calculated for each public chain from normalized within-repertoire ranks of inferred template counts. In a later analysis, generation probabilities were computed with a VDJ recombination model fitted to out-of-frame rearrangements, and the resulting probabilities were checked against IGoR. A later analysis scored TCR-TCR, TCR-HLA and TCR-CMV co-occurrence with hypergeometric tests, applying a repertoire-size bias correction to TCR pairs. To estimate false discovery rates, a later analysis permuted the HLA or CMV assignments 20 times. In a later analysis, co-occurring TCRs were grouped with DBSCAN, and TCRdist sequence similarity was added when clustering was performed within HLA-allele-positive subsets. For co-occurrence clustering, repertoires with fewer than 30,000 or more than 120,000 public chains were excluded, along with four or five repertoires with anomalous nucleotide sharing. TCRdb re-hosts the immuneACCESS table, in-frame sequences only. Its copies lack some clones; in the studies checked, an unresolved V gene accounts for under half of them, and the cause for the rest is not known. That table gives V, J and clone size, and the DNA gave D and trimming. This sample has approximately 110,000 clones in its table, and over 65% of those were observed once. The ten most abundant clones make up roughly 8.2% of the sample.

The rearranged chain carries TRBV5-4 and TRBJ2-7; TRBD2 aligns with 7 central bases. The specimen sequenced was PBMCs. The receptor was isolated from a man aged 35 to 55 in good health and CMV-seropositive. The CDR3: CASRSGTTYEQYF. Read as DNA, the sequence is TGTGCCAGCAGGTCCGGGACTACCTACGAGCAGTACTTC.